This TCR beta chain was observed in a study of post-analysis software for immune sequencing data. Study-wide context: Patients with relapsing-remitting, secondary progressive and progressive-relapsing multiple sclerosis courses were all represented.

The table lists this clonotype with a few counts. Its cognate antigen is unknown. Researchers reported that TCR beta cDNA libraries carried unique molecular identifiers. TCRdb reprocessed the PCR reads via MiXCR and lists one record per CDR3 protein. Here the sample spans roughly 150,000 distinct CDR3 sequences, roughly 35% being singletons. The CDR3 is made up of 14 amino acids. In germline, CDR1 is SGHTA, CDR2 FQGNSA. Trimming left V 1 base short and J 7 bases short, with 11 bases between. Study conclusions and caveats: In patients, TRBV5-6, TRBV5-1 and TRBV20-1 belonged to five or six TRBV segments found more frequently than in controls.

This specimen consisted of blood, obtained after autologous hematopoietic stem cell transplantation. This clonotype was obtained from a girl aged 5-17 years with multiple sclerosis. J is TRBJ2-1 and V is TRBV7-2; possibly TRBD2 for D (5 bases). CDR3 in DNA: TGTGCCAGCAGCTTAGATTTTAGCGAAAATGAGCAGTTCTTC. This gives the protein CASSLDFSENEQFF.